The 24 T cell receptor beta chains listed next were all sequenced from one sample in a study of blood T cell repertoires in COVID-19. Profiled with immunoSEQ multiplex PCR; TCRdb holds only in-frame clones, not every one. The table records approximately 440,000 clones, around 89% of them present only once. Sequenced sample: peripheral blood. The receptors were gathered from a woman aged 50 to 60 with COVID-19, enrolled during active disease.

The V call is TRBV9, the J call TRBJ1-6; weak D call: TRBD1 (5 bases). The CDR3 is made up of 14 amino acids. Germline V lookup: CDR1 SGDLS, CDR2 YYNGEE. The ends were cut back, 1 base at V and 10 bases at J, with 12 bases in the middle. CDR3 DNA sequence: TGTGCCAGCAGCGTACGAGGGGAGGGCTCACCCCTCCACTTT. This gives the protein CASSVRGEGSPLHF.

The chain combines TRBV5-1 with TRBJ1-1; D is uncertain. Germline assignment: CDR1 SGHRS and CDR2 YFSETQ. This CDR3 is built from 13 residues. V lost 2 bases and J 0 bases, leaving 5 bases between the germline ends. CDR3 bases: TGCGCCAGCAGCTTAGAGGTGAACACTGAAGCTTTCTTT. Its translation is CASSLEVNTEAFF.

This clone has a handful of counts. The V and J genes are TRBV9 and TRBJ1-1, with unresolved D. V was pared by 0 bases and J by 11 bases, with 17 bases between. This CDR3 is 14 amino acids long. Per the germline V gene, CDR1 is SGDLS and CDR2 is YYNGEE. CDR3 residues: CASSVAWAQCWAFF. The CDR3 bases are TGTGCCAGCAGCGTAGCGTGGGCACAGTGTTGGGCTTTCTTT.

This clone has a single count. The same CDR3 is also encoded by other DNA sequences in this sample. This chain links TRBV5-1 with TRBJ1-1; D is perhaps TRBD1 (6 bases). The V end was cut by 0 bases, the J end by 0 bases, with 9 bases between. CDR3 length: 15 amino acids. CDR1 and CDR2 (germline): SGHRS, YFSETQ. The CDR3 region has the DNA TGCGCCAGCAGCTTGGTGTCAGGGGTGAACACTGAAGCTTTCTTT. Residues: CASSLVSGVNTEAFF.

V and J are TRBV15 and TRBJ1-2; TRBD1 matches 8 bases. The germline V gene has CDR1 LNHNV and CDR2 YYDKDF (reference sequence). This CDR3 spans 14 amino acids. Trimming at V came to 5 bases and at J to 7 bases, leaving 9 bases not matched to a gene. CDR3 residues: CATSPRQGAGGYTF. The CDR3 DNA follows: TGTGCCACCAGCCCTCGGCAGGGGGCGGGTGGCTACACCTTC. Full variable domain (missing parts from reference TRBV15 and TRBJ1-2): DAMVIQNPRYQVTQFGKPVTLSCSQTLNHNVMYWYQQKSSQAPKLLFHYYDKDFNNEADTPDNFQSRRPNTSFCFLDIRSPGLGDTAMYLCATSPRQGAGGYTFGSGTRLTVV.

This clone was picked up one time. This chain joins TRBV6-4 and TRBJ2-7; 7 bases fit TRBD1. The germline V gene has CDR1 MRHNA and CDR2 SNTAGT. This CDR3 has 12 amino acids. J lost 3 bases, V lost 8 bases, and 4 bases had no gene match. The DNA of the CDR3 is TGTGCCAGCTCCACAGGGGACTACGAGCAGTACTTC. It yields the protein CASSTGDYEQYF.

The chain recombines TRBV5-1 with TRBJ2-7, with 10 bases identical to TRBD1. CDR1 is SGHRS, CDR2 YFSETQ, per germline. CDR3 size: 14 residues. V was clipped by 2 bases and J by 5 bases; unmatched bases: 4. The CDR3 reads CASSFRDRGDEQYF. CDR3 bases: TGCGCCAGCAGCTTCCGGGACAGGGGCGACGAGCAGTACTTC.

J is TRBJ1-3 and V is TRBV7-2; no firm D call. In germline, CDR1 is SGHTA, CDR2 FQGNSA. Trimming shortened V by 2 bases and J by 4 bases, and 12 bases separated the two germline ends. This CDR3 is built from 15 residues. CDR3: CASSLPPGSGNTIYF. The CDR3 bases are TGTGCCAGCAGCTTACCCCCGGGATCGGGAAACACCATATATTTT.

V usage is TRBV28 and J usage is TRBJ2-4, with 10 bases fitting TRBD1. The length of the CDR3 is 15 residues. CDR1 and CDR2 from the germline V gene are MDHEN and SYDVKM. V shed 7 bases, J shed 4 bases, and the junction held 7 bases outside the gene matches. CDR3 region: CASTTTGGAKNIQYF. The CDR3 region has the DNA TGTGCCAGCACCACGACAGGGGGCGCGAAAAACATTCAGTACTTC. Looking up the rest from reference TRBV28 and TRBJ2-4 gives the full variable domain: DVKVTQSSRYLVKRTGEKVFLECVQDMDHENMFWYRQDPGLGLRLIYFSYDVKMKEKGDIPEGYSVSREKKERFSLILESASTNQTSMYLCASTTTGGAKNIQYFGAGTRLSVL.

The CDR3 reads CSLTAGGGLQETQYF. CDR3 DNA: TGCAGCTTAACGGCGGGCGGGGGCCTCCAAGAGACCCAGTACTTC. V gene TRBV29-1 combines with J gene TRBJ2-5; tentative D call: TRBD2 (7 bases). Trimming cost V 8 bases and J 1 base, with 20 bases left between them. CDR3 length equals 15 residues. CDR1 SQVTM and CDR2 ANQGSEA come from the germline V gene.

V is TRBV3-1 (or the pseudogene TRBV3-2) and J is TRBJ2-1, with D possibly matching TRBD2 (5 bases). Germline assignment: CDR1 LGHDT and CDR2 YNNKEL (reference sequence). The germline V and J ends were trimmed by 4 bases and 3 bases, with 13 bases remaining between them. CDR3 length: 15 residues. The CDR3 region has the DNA TGTGCCAGCAGCCTAGGGCGCGGGCACTACAATGAGCAGTTCTTC. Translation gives CASSLGRGHYNEQFF.

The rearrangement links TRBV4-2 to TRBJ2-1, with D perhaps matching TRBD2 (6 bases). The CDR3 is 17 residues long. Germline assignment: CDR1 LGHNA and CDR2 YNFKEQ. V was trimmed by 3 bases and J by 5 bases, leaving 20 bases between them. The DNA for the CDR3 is TGTGCCAGCAGCCACCTTCCGGGAGAGAAGCTCAACAATGAGCAGTTCTTC. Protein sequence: CASSHLPGEKLNNEQFF.

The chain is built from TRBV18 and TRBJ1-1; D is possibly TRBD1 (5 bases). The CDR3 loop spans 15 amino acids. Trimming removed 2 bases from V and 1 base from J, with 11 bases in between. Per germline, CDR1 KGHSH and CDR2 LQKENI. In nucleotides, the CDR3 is TGTGCCAGCTCACCAAGGGGATATGGGAACACTGAAGCTTTCTTT. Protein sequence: CASSPRGYGNTEAFF.

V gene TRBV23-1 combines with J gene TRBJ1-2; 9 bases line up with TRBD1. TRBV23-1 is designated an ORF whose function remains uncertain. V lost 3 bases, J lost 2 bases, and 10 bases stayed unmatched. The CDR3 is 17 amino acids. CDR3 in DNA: TGCGCCAGCAGTCAGGACGGGACAGGGCCGGAAAACTATGGCTACACCTTC. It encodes CASSQDGTGPENYGYTF.

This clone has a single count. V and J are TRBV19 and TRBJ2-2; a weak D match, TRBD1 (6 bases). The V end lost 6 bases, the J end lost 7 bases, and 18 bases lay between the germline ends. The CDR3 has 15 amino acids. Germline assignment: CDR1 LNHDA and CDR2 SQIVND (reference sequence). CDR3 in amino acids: CASRGIMGANGELFF. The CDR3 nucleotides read TGTGCCAGTAGGGGGATTATGGGGGCGAACGGGGAGCTGTTTTTT.

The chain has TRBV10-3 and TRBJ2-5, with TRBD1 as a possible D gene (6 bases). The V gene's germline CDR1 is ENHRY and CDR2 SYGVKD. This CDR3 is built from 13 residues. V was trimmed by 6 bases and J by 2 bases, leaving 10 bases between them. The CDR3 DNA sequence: TGTGCCATCAGCCCAGGACAGCAAGAGACCCAGTACTTC. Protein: CAISPGQQETQYF.

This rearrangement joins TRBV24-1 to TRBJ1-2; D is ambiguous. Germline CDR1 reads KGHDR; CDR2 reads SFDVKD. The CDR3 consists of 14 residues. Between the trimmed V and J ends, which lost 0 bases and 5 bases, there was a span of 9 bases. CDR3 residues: CATSDLESGYGYTF. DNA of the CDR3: TGTGCCACCAGTGATTTGGAATCCGGGTATGGCTACACCTTC.

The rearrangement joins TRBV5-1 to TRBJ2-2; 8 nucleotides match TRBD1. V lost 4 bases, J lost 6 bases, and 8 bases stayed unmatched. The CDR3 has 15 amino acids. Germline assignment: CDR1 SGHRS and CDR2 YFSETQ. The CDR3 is CASSPGTGLSGELFF. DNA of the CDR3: TGCGCCAGCAGCCCTGGGACAGGTTTATCCGGGGAGCTGTTTTTT.

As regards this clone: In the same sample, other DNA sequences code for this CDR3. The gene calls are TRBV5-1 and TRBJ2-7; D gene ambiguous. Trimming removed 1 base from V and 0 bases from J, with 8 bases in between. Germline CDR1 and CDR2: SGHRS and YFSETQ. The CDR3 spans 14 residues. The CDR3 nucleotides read TGCGCCAGCAGCTTGACTACCGGCTCCTACGAGCAGTACTTC. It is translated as CASSLTTGSYEQYF.

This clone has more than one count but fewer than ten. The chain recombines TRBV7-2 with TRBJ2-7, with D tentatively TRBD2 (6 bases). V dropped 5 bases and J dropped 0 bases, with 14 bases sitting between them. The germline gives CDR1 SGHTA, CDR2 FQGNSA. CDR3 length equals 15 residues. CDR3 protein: CASSPRSGFSYEQYF. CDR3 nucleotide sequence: TGTGCCAGCAGCCCCCGTAGCGGATTCTCCTACGAGCAGTACTTC.

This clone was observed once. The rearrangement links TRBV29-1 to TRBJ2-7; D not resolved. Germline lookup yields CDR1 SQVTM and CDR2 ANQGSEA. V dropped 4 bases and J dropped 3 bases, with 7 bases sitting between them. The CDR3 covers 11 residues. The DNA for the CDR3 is TGCAGCGTTGGTAACGGCTACGAGCAGTACTTC. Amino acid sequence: CSVGNGYEQYF.

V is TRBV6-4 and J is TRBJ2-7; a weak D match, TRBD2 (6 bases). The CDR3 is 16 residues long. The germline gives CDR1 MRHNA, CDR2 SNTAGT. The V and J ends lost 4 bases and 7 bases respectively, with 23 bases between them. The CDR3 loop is CASSARNLGTEVEQYF. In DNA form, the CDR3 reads TGTGCCAGCAGTGCTCGCAATCTCGGGACTGAGGTAGAGCAGTACTTC.

The CDR3 DNA reads TGTGCCAGCAGCTTGGGGCAGGCCCAGACCTATGGCTACACCTTC. Its translation: CASSLGQAQTYGYTF. The chain carries TRBV5-4 and TRBJ1-2; D ambiguous. The CDR3 sequence is 15 residues long. CDR1 is SGHNT, CDR2 YYREEE, per germline (reference sequence). V dropped 0 bases and J dropped 4 bases, with 13 bases sitting between them.

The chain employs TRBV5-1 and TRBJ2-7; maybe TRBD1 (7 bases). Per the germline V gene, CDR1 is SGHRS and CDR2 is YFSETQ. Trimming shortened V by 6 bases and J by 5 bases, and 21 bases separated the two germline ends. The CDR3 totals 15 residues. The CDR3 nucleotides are TGCGCCAGCACTAAAGGAGGGACAGTTTCCCACGAGCAGTACTTC. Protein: CASTKGGTVSHEQYF.